Listed below are T cell receptor beta chains from one sample, sequenced in a study of human T cells and chemical hapten exposure. TCRdb used MiXCR to reprocess the RACE reads, holding one entry per CDR3 protein. The sample consists of roughly 90,000 distinct CDR3 sequences, approximately 11% of them appearing once. The sequenced sample was whole blood, obtained in connection with sensitization to the hapten diphenylcyclopropenone (DPC). Receptors originate from a woman in her twenties or thirties with alopecia areata. Some clones in this sample may be carry-over from other donors' samples. Both conserved end residues are part of each CDR3. The order of the fields is CDR3 DNA, CDR3 protein, V gene, J gene, D gene, clone size. A D gene is named only where the DNA matches it firmly. Where a row states a size, it is once, few, many or the class of an expanded clone; other rows omit it.

DNA: TGTGCCAGCGTTCCAGTGGGAGAATCAGATACGCAGTATTTT; CDR3: CASVPVGESDTQYF; V: TRBV9; J: TRBJ2-3; D: NA; size: many
DNA: TGTGCCAGCAGCCTCATAGGATCCACTGAAGCTTTCTTT; CDR3: CASSLIGSTEAFF; V: TRBV7-9; J: TRBJ1-1; D: NA; size: NA
DNA: TGCGCCAGCAGCCAAGAAGGACCAGGACAGGGATCTTCACCCCTCCACTTT; CDR3: CASSQEGPGQGSSPLHF; V: TRBV4-3; J: TRBJ1-6; D: TRBD1; size: many
DNA: TGTGCCAGCACCAACGGGGGACAGGGGTTCCGCGAGCAGTACTTC; CDR3: CASTNGGQGFREQYF; V: TRBV6-2/TRBV6-3; J: TRBJ2-7; D: TRBD1; size: medium-sized
DNA: TGCAGCGTTGAAGTAATCTCAGGGGGATTCGTCTATGGCTACACCTTC; CDR3: CSVEVISGGFVYGYTF; V: TRBV29-1; J: TRBJ1-2; D: TRBD1; size: few
DNA: TGTGCCAGCAGTGGGGGACAGGGACGCCAGCCCCAGCATTTT; CDR3: CASSGGQGRQPQHF; V: TRBV28; J: TRBJ1-5; D: TRBD1; size: few
DNA: TGTGCCAGCAAACAGGAGACCTACGAGCAGTACTTC; CDR3: CASKQETYEQYF; V: TRBV2; J: TRBJ2-7; D: NA; size: many
DNA: TGTGCCAGCAGCCAAACAGTAAATTACAATGAGCAGTTCTTC; CDR3: CASSQTVNYNEQFF; V: TRBV3-1; J: TRBJ2-1; D: NA; size: NA
DNA: TGTGCCAGCAGTTACTCGATGTCAGGACGCAATCAGCCCCAGCATTTT; CDR3: CASSYSMSGRNQPQHF; V: TRBV6-2/TRBV6-3; J: TRBJ1-5; D: NA; size: NA
DNA: TGTGCCAGCAGTTCCGGGACTTATACTAGCAATCAGCCCCAGCATTTT; CDR3: CASSSGTYTSNQPQHF; V: TRBV28; J: TRBJ1-5; D: NA; size: few
DNA: TGTGCCAGCAGCTCCCAAGAGAACACTGAAGCTTTCTTT; CDR3: CASSSQENTEAFF; V: TRBV7-6; J: TRBJ1-1; D: NA; size: many
DNA: TGTGCCTCGGCATCCTACAATGAGCAGTTCTTC; CDR3: CASASYNEQFF; V: TRBV10-3; J: TRBJ2-1; D: NA; size: few
DNA: TGTGCTAGCAGCCGGGACAGGGCGTCTAAAGCTTTCTTT; CDR3: CASSRDRASKAFF; V: TRBV7-7; J: TRBJ1-1; D: TRBD1; size: NA
DNA: TGTGCCAGCAGTTTAGGTACTAGCGGGGTTTCTGAGCAGTACTTC; CDR3: CASSLGTSGVSEQYF; V: TRBV28; J: TRBJ2-7; D: TRBD2; size: NA
DNA: TGCAGCCATCGACAGGGAGGGACCCAGTACTTC; CDR3: CSHRQGGTQYF; V: TRBV29-1; J: TRBJ2-5; D: NA; size: NA
DNA: TGCAGTGCCGGTAGCGGGGGCTCCTACAATGAGCAGTTCTTC; CDR3: CSAGSGGSYNEQFF; V: TRBV20-1; J: TRBJ2-1; D: TRBD2; size: many
DNA: TGTGCCAGCAGCGCCAGCGGGAGGGCCGAGGATACGCAGTATTTT; CDR3: CASSASGRAEDTQYF; V: TRBV9; J: TRBJ2-3; D: TRBD2; size: many
DNA: TGTGCCAGCAGCCAAGATCTGCGAAAGACCCAGTACTTC; CDR3: CASSQDLRKTQYF; V: TRBV14; J: TRBJ2-5; D: NA; size: many
DNA: TGCAGCGTTGACGAGGGGGGTGAAAAACTGTTTTTT; CDR3: CSVDEGGEKLFF; V: TRBV29-1; J: TRBJ1-4; D: NA; size: few
DNA: TGTGCCAGCACCGGACCTGGGCGGACTGAAGCTTTCTTT; CDR3: CASTGPGRTEAFF; V: TRBV6-2/TRBV6-3; J: TRBJ1-1; D: NA; size: NA
DNA: TGTGCCAGCAGTCCAATGGGACTAGCGGTTCAAGAGACCCAGTACTTC; CDR3: CASSPMGLAVQETQYF; V: TRBV28; J: TRBJ2-5; D: TRBD2; size: NA
DNA: TGTGCCAGCAGTTTATTTTCGGGGGTAGCCAAAAACATTCAGTACTTC; CDR3: CASSLFSGVAKNIQYF; V: TRBV27; J: TRBJ2-4; D: NA; size: many
DNA: TGTGCCAGCAGCCGGGACAGTCAGGGAAATGAGCAGTTCTTC; CDR3: CASSRDSQGNEQFF; V: TRBV7-6; J: TRBJ2-1; D: TRBD1; size: NA
DNA: TGTGCCAGCAGCTTGGGACTAGCCCTTGGAGAGACCCAGTACTTC; CDR3: CASSLGLALGETQYF; V: TRBV7-3; J: TRBJ2-5; D: TRBD2; size: few
DNA: TGTGCCAGCAGTCTCCAGGGGGTTCAGGGCTACACCTTC; CDR3: CASSLQGVQGYTF; V: TRBV2; J: TRBJ1-2; D: TRBD1; size: NA
DNA: TGCAGTGCTAGAGGAGACAGCGATATTAGTATGGGCTACACCTTC; CDR3: CSARGDSDISMGYTF; V: TRBV20-1; J: TRBJ1-2; D: NA; size: few
DNA: TGCGCCAGCAGCCACCCCCTGGGTCGGGGAAGGGACAATGAGCAGTTCTTC; CDR3: CASSHPLGRGRDNEQFF; V: TRBV4-1; J: TRBJ2-1; D: NA; size: many
DNA: TGTGCCAGCAGTTATAACCCGGGGGCGCTTAAGTATGAAGCTTTCTTT; CDR3: CASSYNPGALKYEAFF; V: TRBV6-2/TRBV6-3; J: TRBJ1-1; D: NA; size: NA
DNA: TGTGCCAGCAGCGCACGGGCTGAAGCTTTCTTT; CDR3: CASSARAEAFF; V: TRBV11-2; J: TRBJ1-1; D: NA; size: many
DNA: TGTGCCATCAGGGGGTCTGGGGCCAACGTCCTGACTTTC; CDR3: CAIRGSGANVLTF; V: TRBV10-3; J: TRBJ2-6; D: NA; size: many
DNA: TGTGCCAGCAGTTTATGGGGGACTAGCGGCTCGGATACGCAGTATTTT; CDR3: CASSLWGTSGSDTQYF; V: TRBV28; J: TRBJ2-3; D: TRBD2; size: many
DNA: TGTGCCACCAGTGGAGGGTTGTCGACAGATACGCAGTATTTT; CDR3: CATSGGLSTDTQYF; V: TRBV24-1; J: TRBJ2-3; D: NA; size: many
DNA: TGCAGCGTTGAAGAGGCCAGCTACTCTGGAAACACCATATATTTT; CDR3: CSVEEASYSGNTIYF; V: TRBV29-1; J: TRBJ1-3; D: NA; size: NA
DNA: TGTGCCAGCAGCCCCTCCGGGACAGTCTACAATGAGCAGTTCTTC; CDR3: CASSPSGTVYNEQFF; V: TRBV3-1; J: TRBJ2-1; D: TRBD1; size: many
DNA: TGCGCCAGCAGCCATGCTGGGCTCAACTATGGCTACACCTTC; CDR3: CASSHAGLNYGYTF; V: TRBV4-1; J: TRBJ1-2; D: NA; size: many